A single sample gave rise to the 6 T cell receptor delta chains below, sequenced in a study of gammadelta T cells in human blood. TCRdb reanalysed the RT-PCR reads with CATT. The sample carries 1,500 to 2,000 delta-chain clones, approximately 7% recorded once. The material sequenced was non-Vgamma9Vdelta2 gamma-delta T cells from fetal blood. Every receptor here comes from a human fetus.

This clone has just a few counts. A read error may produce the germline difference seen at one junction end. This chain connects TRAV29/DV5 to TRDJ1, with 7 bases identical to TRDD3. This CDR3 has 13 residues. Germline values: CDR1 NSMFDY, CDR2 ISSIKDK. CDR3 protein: CATGRWGTDKPIF. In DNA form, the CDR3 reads TGTGCAACAGGGAGGTGGGGGACCGATAAACCCATCTTT.

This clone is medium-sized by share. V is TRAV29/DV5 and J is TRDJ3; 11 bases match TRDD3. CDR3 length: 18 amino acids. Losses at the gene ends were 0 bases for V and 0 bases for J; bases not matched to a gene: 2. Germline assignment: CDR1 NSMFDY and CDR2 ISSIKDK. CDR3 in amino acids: CAASALGDTSWDTRQMFF. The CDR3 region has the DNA TGTGCAGCAAGCGCGCTGGGGGATACCTCCTGGGACACCCGACAGATGTTTTTC.

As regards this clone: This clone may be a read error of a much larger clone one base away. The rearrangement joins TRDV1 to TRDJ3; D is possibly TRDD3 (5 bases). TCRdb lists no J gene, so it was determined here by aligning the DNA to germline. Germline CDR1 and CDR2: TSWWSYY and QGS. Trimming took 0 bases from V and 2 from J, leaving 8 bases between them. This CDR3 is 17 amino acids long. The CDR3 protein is CALGELGGPWDTRQMFF. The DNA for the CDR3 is TGTGCTCTTGGGGAACTGGGGGGCCCCTGGGACACCCGACAGATGTTTTTC.

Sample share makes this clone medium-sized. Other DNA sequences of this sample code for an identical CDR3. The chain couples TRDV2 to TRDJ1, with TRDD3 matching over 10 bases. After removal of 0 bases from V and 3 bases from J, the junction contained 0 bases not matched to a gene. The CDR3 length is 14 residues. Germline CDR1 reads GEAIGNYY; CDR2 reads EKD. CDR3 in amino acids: CACDTGGYADKLIF. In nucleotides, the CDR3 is TGTGCCTGTGACACCGGGGGATACGCCGATAAACTCATCTTT.

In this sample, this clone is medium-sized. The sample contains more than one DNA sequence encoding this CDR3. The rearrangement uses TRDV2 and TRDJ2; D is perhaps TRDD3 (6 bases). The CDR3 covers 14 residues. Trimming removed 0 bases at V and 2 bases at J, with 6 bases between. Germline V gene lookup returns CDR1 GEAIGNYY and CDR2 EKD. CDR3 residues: CACDTGGLTAQLFF. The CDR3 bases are TGTGCCTGTGACACCGGGGGATTGACAGCACAACTCTTCTTT.

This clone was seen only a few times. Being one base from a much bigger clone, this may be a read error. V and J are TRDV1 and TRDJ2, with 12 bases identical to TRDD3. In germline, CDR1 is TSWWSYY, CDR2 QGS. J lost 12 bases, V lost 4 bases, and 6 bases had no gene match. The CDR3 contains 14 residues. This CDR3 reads CALGVSTGGYKLFF. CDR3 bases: TGTGCTCTTGGGGTCTCTACTGGGGGATACAAACTCTTCTTT.